This entry features one TCR beta chain sequence. What this receptor recognizes is not known. No base quality values were provided; no much bigger clone lies one nucleotide off. This record comes from a study of a mutant IDH1 vaccine in newly diagnosed glioma (dated by TCRdb to the early 2020s). Study-wide context: Vaccination started 4-6 weeks after radiotherapy alone, or was given together with temozolomide cycles in the groups whose treatment included chemotherapy. The approximately 33 treated patients were approximately 62% male and roughly 38% female, with a mean age of around 40 years. Before enrollment, most patients had been given radiochemotherapy with temozolomide as standard therapy, while the rest had received either radiotherapy alone or temozolomide alone. Visit V12 was the week-35 safety follow-up and visit V13 was the week-47 end of study. Peripheral blood was collected at six visits: V03 (baseline), V05, V07, V10, V12 and V13. For exploratory analyses, longitudinal TCRB deep sequencing was carried out in 25 treated patients wherever samples were available. Paper-wide results and their limitations: The authors noted that analyses of patient blood samples could not be reproduced because of sample limitations. Selection of PBMC samples for TCRB deep sequencing was based on availability. Immune responses induced by the vaccine were seen in more than 85% of patients across multiple MHC alleles. Pseudoprogression appeared unrelated to alterations in the top peripheral T cell clonotypes detected by TCRB sequencing.

CDR1 LNHDA and CDR2 SQIVND are derived from the germline V gene (reference sequence). The cysteine opens and the phenylalanine closes a CDR3 of 16 amino acids. The sequence is cut down to CDR3 DNA, 48 bases in frame from base 1. V was cut back by 3 bases and J by 1 base, leaving a gap of 13 bases between them. The protocol used for the library was the immunoSEQ multiplex PCR assay. Rearranged TCR beta chain sequences were amplified using the hsTCRB Kit according to the manufacturer's protocol. Sequencing of TCRB libraries was carried out on an Illumina MiSeq. In the authors' own workflow: The kit vendor's proprietary platform handled demultiplexing, trimming and gene mapping. Entries here come from immuneACCESS through TCRdb and include only in-frame sequences with V and J called. Some clones fail to appear in such tables; in the studies checked, an unresolved V gene covers under half of the shortfall, and the cause of the remainder is unknown. Clone size and the V and J calls come from that table; the DNA yielded D and trimming. In this sample the table shows some 56,000 clones, about 80% of which occur a single time. Around 5% of the sample comes from the top ten.

The meaning of the sample's time point label: week 47, end of study. Every vaccine dose consisted of 300 ug of a 20-mer mutant IDH1 peptide in Montanide, administered subcutaneously together with topical imiquimod. Patients received eight vaccinations in weeks 1, 3, 5, 7, 11, 15, 19 and 23, corresponding to visits V03 through V10. All donors had newly diagnosed IDH1-mutant astrocytomas of WHO grade 3 or 4 that showed loss of nuclear ATRX. The samples were drawn from NOA16, a multicentre, single-arm, open-label phase I trial in Germany that tested a mutant IDH1 peptide vaccine in humans for the first time. Genomic DNA for TCRB sequencing was extracted from EDTA blood using the DNeasy Blood and Tissue Kit.

The rearranged chain carries TRBV19 and TRBJ1-5, with no D gene named confidently. The sample was PBMCs, taken from a glioma patient whose treatment included an IDH1 peptide vaccine. The receptor comes from a man aged 45-60 years with glioma. CDR3 region: CASSMQGLGSNQPQHF. The DNA sequence is given as TGTGCCAGTAGTATGCAAGGACTGGGGAGCAATCAGCCCCAGCATTTT.